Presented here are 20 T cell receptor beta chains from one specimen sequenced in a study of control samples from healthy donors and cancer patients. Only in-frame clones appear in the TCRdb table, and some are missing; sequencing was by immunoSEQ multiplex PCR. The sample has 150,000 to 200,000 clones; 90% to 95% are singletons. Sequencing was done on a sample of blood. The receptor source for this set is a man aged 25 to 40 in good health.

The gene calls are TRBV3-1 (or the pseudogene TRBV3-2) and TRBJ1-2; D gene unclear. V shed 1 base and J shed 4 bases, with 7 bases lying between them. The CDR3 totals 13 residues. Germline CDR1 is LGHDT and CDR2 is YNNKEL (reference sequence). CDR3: CASSQGRFYGYTF. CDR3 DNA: TGTGCCAGCAGCCAAGGACGGTTCTATGGCTACACCTTC.

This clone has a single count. The chain's CDR3 is CASSPLTLPTNEKLFF. The CDR3 coding sequence is TGTGCCAGCAGCCCCCTCACACTACCAACTAATGAAAAACTGTTTTTT. The chain links TRBV7-9 to TRBJ1-4; D call uncertain. Germline assignment: CDR1 SEHNR and CDR2 FQNEAQ (reference sequence). With 5 bases removed from V and 0 bases from J, the gap between germline ends came to 13 bases. The CDR3 loop spans 16 amino acids.

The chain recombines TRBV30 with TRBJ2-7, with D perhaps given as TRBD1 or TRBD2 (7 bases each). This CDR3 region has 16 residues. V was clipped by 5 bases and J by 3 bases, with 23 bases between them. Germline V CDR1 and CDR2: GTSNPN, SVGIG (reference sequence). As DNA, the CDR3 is TGTGCCTGGTCGGGCAGGGGGAGGGGACCGCTCTACGAGCAGTACTTC. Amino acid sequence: CAWSGRGRGPLYEQYF.

The CDR3 protein is CASRSGQGHYGYTF. The CDR3 DNA is TGCGCCAGCAGATCGGGACAGGGGCACTATGGCTACACCTTC. This sequence joins TRBV5-1 and TRBJ1-2; 10 bases match TRBD1. The CDR3 totals 14 residues. V trimming: 5 bases; J trimming: 3 bases; junction bases outside the gene matches: 4. Germline V CDR1 and CDR2: SGHRS, YFSETQ.

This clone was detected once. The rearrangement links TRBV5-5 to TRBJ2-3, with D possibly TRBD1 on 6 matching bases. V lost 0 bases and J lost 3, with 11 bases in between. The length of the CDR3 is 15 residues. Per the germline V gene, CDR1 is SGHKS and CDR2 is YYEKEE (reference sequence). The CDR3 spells CASSLGTGLTDTQYF. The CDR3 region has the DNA TGTGCCAGCAGCTTGGGCACAGGGTTAACAGATACGCAGTATTTT.

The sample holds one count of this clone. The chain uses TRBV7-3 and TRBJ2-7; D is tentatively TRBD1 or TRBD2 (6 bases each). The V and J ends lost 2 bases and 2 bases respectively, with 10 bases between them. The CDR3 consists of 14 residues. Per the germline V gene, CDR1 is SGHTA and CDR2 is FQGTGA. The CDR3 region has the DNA TGTGCCAGCAGCTTAGGGGGCGGGACCTACGAGCAGTACTTC. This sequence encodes CASSLGGGTYEQYF.

The DNA of the CDR3 is TGTGCCAGCAGTTCGACAGGGGGCCGGAGGGGCTACGAGCAGTACTTC. Its protein product is CASSSTGGRRGYEQYF. The chain combines TRBV28 with TRBJ2-7; 10 positions agree with TRBD1. The CDR3 runs 16 residues. V trimming: 4 bases; J trimming: 3 bases; junction bases outside the gene matches: 9. Per germline, CDR1 MDHEN and CDR2 SYDVKM.

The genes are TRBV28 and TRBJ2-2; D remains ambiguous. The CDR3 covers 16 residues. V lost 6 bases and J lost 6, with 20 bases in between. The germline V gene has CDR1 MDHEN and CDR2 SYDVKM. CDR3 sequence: CASSRRLTRSAGELFF. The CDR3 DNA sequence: TGTGCCAGCAGCCGAAGACTCACTCGTAGTGCCGGGGAGCTGTTTTTT.

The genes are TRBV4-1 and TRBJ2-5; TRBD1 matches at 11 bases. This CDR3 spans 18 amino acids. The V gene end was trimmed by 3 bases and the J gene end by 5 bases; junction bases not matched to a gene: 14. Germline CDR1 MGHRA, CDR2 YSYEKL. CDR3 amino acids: CASSQRPPGQGVVETQYF. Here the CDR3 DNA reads TGCGCCAGCAGCCAGCGCCCCCCGGGACAGGGGGTTGTGGAGACCCAGTACTTC.

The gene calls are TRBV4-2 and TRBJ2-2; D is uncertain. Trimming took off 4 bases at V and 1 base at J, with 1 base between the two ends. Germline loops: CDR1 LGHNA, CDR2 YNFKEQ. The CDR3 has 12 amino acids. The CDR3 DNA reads TGTGCCAGCAGCCTGAACACCGGGGAGCTGTTTTTT. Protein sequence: CASSLNTGELFF.

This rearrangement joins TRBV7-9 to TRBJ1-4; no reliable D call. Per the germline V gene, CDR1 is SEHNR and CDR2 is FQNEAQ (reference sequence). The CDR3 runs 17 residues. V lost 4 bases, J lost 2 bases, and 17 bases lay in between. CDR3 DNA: TGTGCCAGCAGCTCCGGCTCCAGAAGCGTCACTAATGAAAAACTGTTTTTT. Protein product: CASSSGSRSVTNEKLFF.

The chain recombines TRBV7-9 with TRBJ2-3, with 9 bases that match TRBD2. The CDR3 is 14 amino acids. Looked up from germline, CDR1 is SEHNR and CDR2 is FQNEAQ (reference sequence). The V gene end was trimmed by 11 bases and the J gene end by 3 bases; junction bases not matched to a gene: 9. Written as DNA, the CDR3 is TGTGCCCTAGGCGGACTAGCGCGGACAGATACGCAGTATTTT. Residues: CALGGLARTDTQYF.

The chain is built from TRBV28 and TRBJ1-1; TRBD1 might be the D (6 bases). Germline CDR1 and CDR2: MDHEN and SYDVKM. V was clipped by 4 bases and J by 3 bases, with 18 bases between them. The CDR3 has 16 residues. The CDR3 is CASSSSPGELDTEAFF. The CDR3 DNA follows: TGTGCCAGCAGTTCCTCTCCAGGGGAGCTGGACACTGAAGCTTTCTTT.

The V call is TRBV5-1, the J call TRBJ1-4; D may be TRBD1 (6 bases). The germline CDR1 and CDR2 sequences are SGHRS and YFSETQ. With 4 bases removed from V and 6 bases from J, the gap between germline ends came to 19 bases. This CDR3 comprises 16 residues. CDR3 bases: TGCGCCAGCAGCGGGGGCAGGGGCGCCCAGTATGAAAAACTGTTTTTT. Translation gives CASSGGRGAQYEKLFF.

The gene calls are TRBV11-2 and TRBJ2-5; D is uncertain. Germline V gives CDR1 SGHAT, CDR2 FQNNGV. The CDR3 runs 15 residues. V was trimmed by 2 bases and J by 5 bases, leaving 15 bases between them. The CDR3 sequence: CASSLMVGNWETQYF. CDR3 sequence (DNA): TGTGCCAGCAGCTTAATGGTGGGGAACTGGGAGACCCAGTACTTC. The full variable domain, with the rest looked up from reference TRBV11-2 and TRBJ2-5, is EAGVAQSPRYKIIEKRQSVAFWCNPISGHATLYWYQQILGQGPKLLIQFQNNGVVDDSQLPKDRFSAERLKGVDSTLKIQPAKLEDSAVYLCASSLMVGNWETQYFGPGTRLLVL.

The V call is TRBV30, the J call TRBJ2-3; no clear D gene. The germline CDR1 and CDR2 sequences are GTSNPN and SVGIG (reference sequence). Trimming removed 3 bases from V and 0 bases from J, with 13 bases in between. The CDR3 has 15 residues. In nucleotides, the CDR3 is TGTGCCTGGAGCATATCGACACCGAGCACAGATACGCAGTATTTT. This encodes CAWSISTPSTDTQYF.

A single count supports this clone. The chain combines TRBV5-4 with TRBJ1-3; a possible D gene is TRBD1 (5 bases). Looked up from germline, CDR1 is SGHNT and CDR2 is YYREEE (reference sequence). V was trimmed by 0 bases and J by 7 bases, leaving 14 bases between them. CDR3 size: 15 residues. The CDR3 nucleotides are TGTGCCAGCAGCTTGGGGCATAGGGGTGGCAACACCATATATTTT. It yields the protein CASSLGHRGGNTIYF. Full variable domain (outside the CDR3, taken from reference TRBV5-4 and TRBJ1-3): ETGVTQSPTHLIKTRGQQVTLRCSSQSGHNTVSWYQQALGQGPQFIFQYYREEENGRGNFPPRFSGLQFPNYSSELNVNALELDDSALYLCASSLGHRGGNTIYFGEGSWLTVV.

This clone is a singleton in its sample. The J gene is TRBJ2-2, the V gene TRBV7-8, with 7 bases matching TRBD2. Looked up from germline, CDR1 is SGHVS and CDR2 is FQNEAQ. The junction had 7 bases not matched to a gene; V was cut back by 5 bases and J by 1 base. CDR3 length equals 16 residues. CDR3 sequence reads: CASSPNGGVNTGELFF. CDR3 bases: TGTGCCAGCAGCCCTAATGGGGGGGTGAACACCGGGGAGCTGTTTTTT.

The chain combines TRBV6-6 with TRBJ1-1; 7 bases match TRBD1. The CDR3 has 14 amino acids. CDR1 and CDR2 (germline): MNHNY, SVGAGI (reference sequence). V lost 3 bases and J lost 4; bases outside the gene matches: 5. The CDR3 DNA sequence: TGTGCCAGCAGTTATCAACAGGGGCGCACTGAAGCTTTCTTT. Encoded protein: CASSYQQGRTEAFF.

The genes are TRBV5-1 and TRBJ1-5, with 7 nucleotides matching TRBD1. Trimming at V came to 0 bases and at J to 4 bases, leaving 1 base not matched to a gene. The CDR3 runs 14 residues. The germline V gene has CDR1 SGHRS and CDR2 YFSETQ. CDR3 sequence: CASSLAGGNQPQHF. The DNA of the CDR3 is TGCGCCAGCAGCTTGGCAGGGGGTAATCAGCCCCAGCATTTT.